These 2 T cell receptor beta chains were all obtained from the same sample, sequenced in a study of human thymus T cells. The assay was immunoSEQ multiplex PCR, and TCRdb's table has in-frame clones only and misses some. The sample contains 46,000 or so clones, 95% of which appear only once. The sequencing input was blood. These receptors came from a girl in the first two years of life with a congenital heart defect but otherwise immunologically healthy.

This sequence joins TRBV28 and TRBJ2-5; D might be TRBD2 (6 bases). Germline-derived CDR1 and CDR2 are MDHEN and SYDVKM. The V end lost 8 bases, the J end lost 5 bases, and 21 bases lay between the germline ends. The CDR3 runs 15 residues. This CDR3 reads CASGTAGPASETQYF. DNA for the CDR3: TGTGCCAGCGGGACTGCGGGGCCGGCGTCGGAGACCCAGTACTTC.

This chain's CDR3 is CASSYRTSGRVGEQFF. The CDR3 region has the DNA TGTGCCAGCAGTTATAGGACTAGCGGGAGGGTCGGTGAGCAGTTCTTC. This chain uses TRBV6-5 with TRBJ2-1; 15 bases line up with TRBD2. With V trimmed by 3 bases and J by 9 bases, 6 bases remained unmatched. CDR1 MNHEY and CDR2 SVGAGI come from the germline V gene. The CDR3 has 16 residues.